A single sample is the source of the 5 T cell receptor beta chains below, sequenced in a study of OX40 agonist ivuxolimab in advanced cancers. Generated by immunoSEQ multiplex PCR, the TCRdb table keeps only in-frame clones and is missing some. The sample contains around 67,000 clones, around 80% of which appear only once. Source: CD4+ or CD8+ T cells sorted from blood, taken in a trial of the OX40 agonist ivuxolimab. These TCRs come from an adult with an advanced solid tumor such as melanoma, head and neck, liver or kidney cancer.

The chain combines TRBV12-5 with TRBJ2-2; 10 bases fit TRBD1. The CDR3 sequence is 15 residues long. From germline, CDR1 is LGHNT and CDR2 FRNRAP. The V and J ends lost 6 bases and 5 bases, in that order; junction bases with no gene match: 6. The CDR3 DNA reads TGTGCTAGTGGACATGGGACAGGGGAAACCGGGGAGCTGTTTTTT. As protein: CASGHGTGETGELFF. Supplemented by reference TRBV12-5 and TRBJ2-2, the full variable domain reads DARVTQTPRHKVTEMGQEVTMRCQPILGHNTVFWYRQTMMQGLELLAYFRNRAPLDDSGMPKDRFSAEMPDATLATLKIQPSEPRDSAVYFCASGHGTGETGELFFGEGSRLTVL.

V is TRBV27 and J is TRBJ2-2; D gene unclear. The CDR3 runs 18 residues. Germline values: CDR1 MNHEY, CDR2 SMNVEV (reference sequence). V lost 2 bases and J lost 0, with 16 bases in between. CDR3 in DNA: TGTGCCAGCAGTTTAATCCCTTTAAAGGCATCGAACACCGGGGAGCTGTTTTTT. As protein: CASSLIPLKASNTGELFF.

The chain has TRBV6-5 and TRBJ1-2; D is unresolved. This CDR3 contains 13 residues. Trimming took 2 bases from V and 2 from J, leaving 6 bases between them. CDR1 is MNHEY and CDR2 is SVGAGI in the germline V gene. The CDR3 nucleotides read TGTGCCAGCAGTTACATAGAAAACTATGGCTACACCTTC. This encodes CASSYIENYGYTF.

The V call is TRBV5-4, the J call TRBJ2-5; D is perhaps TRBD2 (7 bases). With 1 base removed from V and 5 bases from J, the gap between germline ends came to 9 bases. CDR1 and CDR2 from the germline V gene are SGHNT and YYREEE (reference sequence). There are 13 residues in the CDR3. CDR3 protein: CASSLRGGETQYF. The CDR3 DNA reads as TGTGCCAGCAGCTTGAGGGGGGGGGAGACCCAGTACTTC.

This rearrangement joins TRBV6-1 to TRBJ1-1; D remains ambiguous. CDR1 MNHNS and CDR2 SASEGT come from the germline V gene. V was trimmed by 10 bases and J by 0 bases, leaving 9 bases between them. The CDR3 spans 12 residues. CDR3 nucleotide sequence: TGTGCCACGAAGACGGTGAACACTGAAGCTTTCTTT. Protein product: CATKTVNTEAFF.